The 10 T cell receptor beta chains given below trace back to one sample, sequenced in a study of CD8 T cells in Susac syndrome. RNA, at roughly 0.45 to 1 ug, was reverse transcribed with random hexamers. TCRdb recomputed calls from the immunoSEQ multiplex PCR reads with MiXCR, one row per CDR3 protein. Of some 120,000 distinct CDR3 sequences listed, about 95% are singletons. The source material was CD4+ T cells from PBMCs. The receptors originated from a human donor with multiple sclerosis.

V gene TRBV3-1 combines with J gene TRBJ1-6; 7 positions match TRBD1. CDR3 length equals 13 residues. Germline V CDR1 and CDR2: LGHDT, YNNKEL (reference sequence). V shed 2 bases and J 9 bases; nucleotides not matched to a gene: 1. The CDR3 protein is CASSQNRGSPLHF. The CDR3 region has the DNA TGTGCCAGCAGCCAAAACAGGGGTTCACCCCTCCACTTT.

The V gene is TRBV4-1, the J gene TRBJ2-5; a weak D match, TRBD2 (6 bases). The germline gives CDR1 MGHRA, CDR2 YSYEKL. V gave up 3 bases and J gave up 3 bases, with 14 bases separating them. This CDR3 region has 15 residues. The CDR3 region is CASSQRLVGEETQYF. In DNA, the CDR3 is TGCGCCAGCAGCCAGCGACTAGTGGGGGAAGAGACCCAGTACTTC.

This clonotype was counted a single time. The CDR3 loop is CASSSDRGNTEAFF. The CDR3 DNA is TGCGCCAGCAGCTCGGACAGGGGAAACACTGAAGCTTTCTTT. The V gene is TRBV5-1, the J gene TRBJ1-1; 9 nucleotides match TRBD1. V was clipped by 3 bases and J by 2 bases; unmatched bases: 2. The CDR3 extends over 14 amino acids. Germline CDR1 and CDR2: SGHRS and YFSETQ.

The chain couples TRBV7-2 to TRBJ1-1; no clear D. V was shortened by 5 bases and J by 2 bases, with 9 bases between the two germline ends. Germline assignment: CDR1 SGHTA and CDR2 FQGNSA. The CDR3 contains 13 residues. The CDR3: CASSVTPNTEAFF. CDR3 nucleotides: TGTGCCAGCAGCGTGACACCTAACACTGAAGCTTTCTTT.

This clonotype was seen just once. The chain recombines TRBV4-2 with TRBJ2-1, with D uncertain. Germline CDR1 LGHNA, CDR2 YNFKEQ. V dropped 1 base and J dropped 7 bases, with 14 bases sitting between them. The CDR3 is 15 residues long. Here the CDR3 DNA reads TGTGCCAGCAGCCAAGGACACCTAATGGGAAATGAGCAGTTCTTC. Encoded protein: CASSQGHLMGNEQFF.

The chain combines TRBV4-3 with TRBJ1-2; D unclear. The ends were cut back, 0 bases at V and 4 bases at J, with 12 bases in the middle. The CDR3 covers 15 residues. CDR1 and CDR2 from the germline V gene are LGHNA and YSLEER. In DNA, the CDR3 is TGCGCCAGCAGCCAAGATCTCGGTCAGGCCTATGGCTACACCTTC. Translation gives CASSQDLGQAYGYTF.

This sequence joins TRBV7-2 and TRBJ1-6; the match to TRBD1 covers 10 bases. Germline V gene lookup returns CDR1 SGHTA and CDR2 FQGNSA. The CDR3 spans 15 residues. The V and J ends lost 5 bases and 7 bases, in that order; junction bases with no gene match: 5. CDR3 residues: CASSTRDRGNSPLHF. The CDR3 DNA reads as TGTGCCAGCAGCACTCGGGACAGGGGCAATTCACCCCTCCACTTT.

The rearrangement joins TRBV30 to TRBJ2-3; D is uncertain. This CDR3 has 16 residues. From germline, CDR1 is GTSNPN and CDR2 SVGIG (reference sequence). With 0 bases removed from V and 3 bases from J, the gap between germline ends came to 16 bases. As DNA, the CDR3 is TGTGCCTGGAGTGTTTTAGGTTGGTTGTCAACAGATACGCAGTATTTT. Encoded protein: CAWSVLGWLSTDTQYF.

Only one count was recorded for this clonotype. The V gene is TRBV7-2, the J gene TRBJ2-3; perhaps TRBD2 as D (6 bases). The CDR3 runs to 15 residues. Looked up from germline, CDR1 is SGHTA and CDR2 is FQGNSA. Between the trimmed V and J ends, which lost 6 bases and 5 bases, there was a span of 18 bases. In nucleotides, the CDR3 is TGTGCCAGCAGACGGGACTTCAGCGAGGTAGATACGCAGTATTTT. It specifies CASRRDFSEVDTQYF.

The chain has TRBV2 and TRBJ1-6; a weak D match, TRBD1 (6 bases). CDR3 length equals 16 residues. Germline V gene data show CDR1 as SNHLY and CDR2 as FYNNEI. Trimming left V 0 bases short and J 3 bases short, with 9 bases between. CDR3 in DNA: TGTGCCAGCAGTGAAGCGCCCAGGGGCTATAATTCACCCCTCCACTTT. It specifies CASSEAPRGYNSPLHF.